This TCR beta chain came from a study of T-cell memory formation after mild COVID-19. 5'RACE primed at constant segments yielded TCR alpha and TCR beta cDNA libraries bearing sample barcodes and UMIs. One entry per CDR3 protein results from TCRdb running MiXCR on the 5' RACE reads. The sample includes some 450,000 distinct CDR3 sequences, 15% to 20% of them seen just once. Trimming removed 3 bases at V and 3 bases at J, with 12 bases between. The CDR3 runs 15 residues. Germline V gives CDR1 LNHNV, CDR2 YYDKDF (reference sequence). Sequencing was performed on PBMCs or a T cell subset sorted from them (not recorded which). This chain joins TRBV15 and TRBJ1-3, with D hard to call. The source is an adult woman who had mild COVID-19 (a few samples of this study predate the infection). Cell type and time point are not known. The DNA for the CDR3 is TGTGCCACCAGCAGGGACTGGGTCGGTGGAAACACCATATATTTT. This translates into CATSRDWVGGNTIYF.